This T cell receptor beta chain was captured in a study of shared clonotypes between healthy human individuals. Clones were sequenced by immunoSEQ multiplex PCR, and TCRdb holds only the in-frame ones, with some missing. The repertoire has about 1.1 million clones, roughly 77% of them found once; the top ten carry approximately 0.95%. The CDR3 length is 13 residues. Germline V CDR1 and CDR2: LNHDA, SQIVND (reference sequence). With 4 bases removed from V and 5 bases from J, the gap between germline ends came to 11 bases. V and J are TRBV19 and TRBJ1-2, with D maybe TRBD1 (5 bases). The sequence derives from a man younger than 35 in good health. Some clones in this sample may be carry-over from other donors' samples. Sample: memory CD4+ T cells from PBMCs. As for subset: CD45RA-negative fraction. The DNA of the CDR3 is TGTGCCAGTAGTACTGGGGACCGTTATGGCTACACCTTC. Translation: CASSTGDRYGYTF.